The clone carrying this T cell receptor (beta chain) appeared a single time. TCR beta from blood CD8+ and CD4+ T cells was sequenced. This CDR3 is 18 amino acids long. Germline V gene lookup returns CDR1 SGHDN and CDR2 FVKESK. The ends were cut back, 1 base at V and 3 bases at J, with 21 bases in the middle. This entry belongs to a study of CD8 T cells in Susac syndrome. After extraction with the RNeasy kit, about 0.5 to 1 ug of the RNA was reverse transcribed using random hexamers. The authors amplified TCR beta CDR3 across 54 Vbeta and 13 Jbeta using immunoSEQ multiplex PCR. TCRdb reanalysed the immunoSEQ multiplex PCR reads using MiXCR and keeps one entry per CDR3 protein. The sample lists about 150,000 distinct CDR3 sequences; roughly 92% were seen once.

The chain couples TRBV14 to TRBJ1-1; D is unclear. Sequenced sample: CD4+ T cells from PBMCs. The TCR originated in a human donor with multiple sclerosis. The CDR3 loop is CASSQVTSWLRRDTEAFF. As DNA, the CDR3 is TGTGCCAGCAGCCAAGTAACTAGCTGGCTCAGAAGGGACACTGAAGCTTTCTTT. Full variable domain (missing parts from reference TRBV14 and TRBJ1-1): EAGVTQFPSHSVIEKGQTVTLRCDPISGHDNLYWYRRVMGKEIKFLLHFVKESKQDESGMPNNRFLAERTGGTYSTLKVQPAELEDSGVYFCASSQVTSWLRRDTEAFFGQGTRLTVV.